These T cell receptor beta chains were read from a single sample in a study of T cell repertoires in cytomegalovirus infection. One entry per CDR3 protein, called by TCRdb with MiXCR from the reads. The table has around 570,000 distinct CDR3 sequences, just under 40% seen once. For these receptors, no antigen is known. The source was cultured PBMCs, collected from culture after CMV antigen stimulation. The receptor source for this set is a human donor in good health (CMV status not recorded). Some clones in this sample may be carry-over from other donors' samples. The CDR3 runs from the conserved cysteine through the conserved F or W.

V	J	CDR3
TRBV5-5	TRBJ1-1	CASSEQGWNTEAFF
TRBV29-1	TRBJ2-1	CSVLTGQFYNEQFF
TRBV19	TRBJ1-3	CASSFFLTASRERNTIYF
TRBV7-2	TRBJ2-5	CASSSHREEETQYF
TRBV7-7	TRBJ1-3	CASSLYVGNTIYF
TRBV4-3	TRBJ2-7	CASSLLGSDEQYF
TRBV6-8	TRBJ2-1	CASAIGTGPANEQFF
TRBV5-4	TRBJ2-7	CASSRGTGQLPYEQYF
TRBV20-1	TRBJ1-4	CSACDRGDEKLFF
TRBV11-1	TRBJ2-7	CANSPRGSYEQYF
TRBV6-2/TRBV6-3	TRBJ2-1	CASRIPRGNDEQFF
TRBV19	TRBJ2-7	CASSLPPGTGIYEQYF
TRBV7-6	TRBJ2-1	CASSLVGEDNEQFF
TRBV4-1	TRBJ1-5	CASSQEGGTGVQPQHF
TRBV12-3/TRBV12-4	TRBJ1-1	CASSLPTNEAFF
TRBV7-6	TRBJ2-5	CASSKLALQETQYF
TRBV7-6	TRBJ1-5	CASSLVDWDSWNQPQHF
TRBV7-8	TRBJ2-3	CASSLSGAADTQYF
TRBV7-8	TRBJ2-3	CASSKRQGSTDTQYF
TRBV19	TRBJ1-2	CASKTGFVGYTF
TRBV6-2/TRBV6-3	TRBJ1-1	CASDTGYTEAFF
TRBV7-2	TRBJ2-5	CASTVDYPETQYF
TRBV24-1	TRBJ2-3	CATSSAGGGRARDTQYF
TRBV7-6	TRBJ2-7	CASSPYGRGYEQYF
TRBV7-6	TRBJ1-6	CASSSTLQGGVSSPLHF
TRBV19	TRBJ2-1	CASSAGTSRSYNEQFF
TRBV7-2	TRBJ2-5	CASLPGGVDTGRGSWGETQYF
TRBV6-6	TRBJ2-5	CASRAPGLAGGETQYF
TRBV7-6	TRBJ1-1	CASSPQTGSMNTEAFF
TRBV7-2	TRBJ2-4	CASSPPVPGVMYF